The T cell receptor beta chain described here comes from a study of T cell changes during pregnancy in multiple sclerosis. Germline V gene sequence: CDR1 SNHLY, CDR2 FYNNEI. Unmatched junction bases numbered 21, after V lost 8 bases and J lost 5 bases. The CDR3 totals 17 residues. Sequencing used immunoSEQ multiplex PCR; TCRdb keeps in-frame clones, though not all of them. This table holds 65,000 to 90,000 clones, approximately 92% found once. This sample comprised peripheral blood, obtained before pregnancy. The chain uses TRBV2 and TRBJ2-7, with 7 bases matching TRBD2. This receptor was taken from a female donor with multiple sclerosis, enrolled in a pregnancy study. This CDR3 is CASSWGGLAARKDEQYF. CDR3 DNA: TGTGCCAGCTCCTGGGGAGGGCTAGCGGCTCGCAAGGACGAGCAGTACTTC.